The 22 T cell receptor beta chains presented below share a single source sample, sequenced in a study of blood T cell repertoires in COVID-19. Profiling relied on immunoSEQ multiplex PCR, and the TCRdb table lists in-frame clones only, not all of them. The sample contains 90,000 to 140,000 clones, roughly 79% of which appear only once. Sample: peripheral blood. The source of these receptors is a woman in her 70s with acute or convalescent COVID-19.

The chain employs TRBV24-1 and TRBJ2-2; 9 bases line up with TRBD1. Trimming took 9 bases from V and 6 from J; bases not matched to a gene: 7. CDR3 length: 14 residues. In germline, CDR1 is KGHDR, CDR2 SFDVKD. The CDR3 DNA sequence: TGTGCCACCCCCGGGACAGGGCCCGCCGGGGAGCTGTTTTTT. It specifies CATPGTGPAGELFF.

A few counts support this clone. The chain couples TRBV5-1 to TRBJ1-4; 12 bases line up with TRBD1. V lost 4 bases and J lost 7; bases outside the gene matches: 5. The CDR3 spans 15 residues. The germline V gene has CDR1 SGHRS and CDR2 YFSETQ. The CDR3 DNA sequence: TGCGCCAGCAGCGAAGGGACAGGGGGCGGTGAAAAACTGTTTTTT. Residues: CASSEGTGGGEKLFF.

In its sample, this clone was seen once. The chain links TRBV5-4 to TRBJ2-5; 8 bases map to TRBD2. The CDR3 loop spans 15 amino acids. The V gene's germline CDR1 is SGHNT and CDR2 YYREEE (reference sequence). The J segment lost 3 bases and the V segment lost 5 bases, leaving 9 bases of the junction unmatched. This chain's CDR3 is CASSSGRGGEETQYF. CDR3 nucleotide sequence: TGTGCCAGCAGTTCCGGTCGGGGGGGGGAAGAGACCCAGTACTTC.

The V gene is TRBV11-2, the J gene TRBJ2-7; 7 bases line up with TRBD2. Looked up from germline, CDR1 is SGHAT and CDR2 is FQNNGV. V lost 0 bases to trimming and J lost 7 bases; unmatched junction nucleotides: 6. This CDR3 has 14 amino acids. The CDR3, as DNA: TGTGCCAGCAGCTTAGAACAGCCCGGGAGGGAGCAGTACTTC. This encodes CASSLEQPGREQYF.

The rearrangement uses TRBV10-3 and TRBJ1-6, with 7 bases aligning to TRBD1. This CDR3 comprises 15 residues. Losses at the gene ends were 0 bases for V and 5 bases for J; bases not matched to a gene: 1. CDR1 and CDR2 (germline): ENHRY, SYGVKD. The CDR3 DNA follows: TGTGCCATCAGTGAGTCTACAGGGGATAATTCACCCCTCCACTTT. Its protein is CAISESTGDNSPLHF.

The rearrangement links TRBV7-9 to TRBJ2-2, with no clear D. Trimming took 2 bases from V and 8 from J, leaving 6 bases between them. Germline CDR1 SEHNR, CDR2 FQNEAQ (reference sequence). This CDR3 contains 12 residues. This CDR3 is CASSLPVGELFF. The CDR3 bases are TGTGCCAGCAGCTTACCGGTTGGGGAGCTGTTTTTT.

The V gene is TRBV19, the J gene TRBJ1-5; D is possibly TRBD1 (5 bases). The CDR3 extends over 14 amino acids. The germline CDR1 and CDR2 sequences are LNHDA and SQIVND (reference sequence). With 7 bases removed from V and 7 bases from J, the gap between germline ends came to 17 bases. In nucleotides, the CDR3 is TGTGCCAGTACCGCAACGCAGGGAGGGCAGCCCCAGCATTTT. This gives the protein CASTATQGGQPQHF.

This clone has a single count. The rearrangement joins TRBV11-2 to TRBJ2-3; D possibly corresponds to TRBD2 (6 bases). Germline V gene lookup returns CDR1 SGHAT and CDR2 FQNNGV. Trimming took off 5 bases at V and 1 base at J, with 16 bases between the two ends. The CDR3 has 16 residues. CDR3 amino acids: CASSQDSWGGTDTQYF. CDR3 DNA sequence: TGTGCCAGCAGCCAAGACTCTTGGGGGGGCACAGATACGCAGTATTTT. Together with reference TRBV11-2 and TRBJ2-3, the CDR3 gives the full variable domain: EAGVAQSPRYKIIEKRQSVAFWCNPISGHATLYWYQQILGQGPKLLIQFQNNGVVDDSQLPKDRFSAERLKGVDSTLKIQPAKLEDSAVYLCASSQDSWGGTDTQYFGPGTRLTVL.

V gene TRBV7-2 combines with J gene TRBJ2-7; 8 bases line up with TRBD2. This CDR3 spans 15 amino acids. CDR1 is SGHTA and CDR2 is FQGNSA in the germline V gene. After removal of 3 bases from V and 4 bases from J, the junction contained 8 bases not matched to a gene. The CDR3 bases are TGTGCCAGCAGCTTCGCCGGACTAGCAGAGTACGAGCAGTACTTC. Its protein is CASSFAGLAEYEQYF.

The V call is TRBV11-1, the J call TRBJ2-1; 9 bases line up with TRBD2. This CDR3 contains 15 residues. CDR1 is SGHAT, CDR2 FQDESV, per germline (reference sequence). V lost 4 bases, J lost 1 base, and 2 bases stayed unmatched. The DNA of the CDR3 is TGTGCCAGCAGCTATAGCGGGAGATCCTACAATGAGCAGTTCTTC. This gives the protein CASSYSGRSYNEQFF.

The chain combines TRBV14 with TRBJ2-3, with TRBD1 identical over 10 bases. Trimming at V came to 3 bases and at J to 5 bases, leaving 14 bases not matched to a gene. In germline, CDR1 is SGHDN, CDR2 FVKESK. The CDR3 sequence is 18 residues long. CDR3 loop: CASSHDKPGQGRGDTQYF. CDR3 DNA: TGTGCCAGCAGCCATGACAAACCGGGACAGGGGAGGGGAGATACGCAGTATTTT. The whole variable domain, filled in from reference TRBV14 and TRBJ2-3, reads EAGVTQFPSHSVIEKGQTVTLRCDPISGHDNLYWYRRVMGKEIKFLLHFVKESKQDESGMPNNRFLAERTGGTYSTLKVQPAELEDSGVYFCASSHDKPGQGRGDTQYFGPGTRLTVL.

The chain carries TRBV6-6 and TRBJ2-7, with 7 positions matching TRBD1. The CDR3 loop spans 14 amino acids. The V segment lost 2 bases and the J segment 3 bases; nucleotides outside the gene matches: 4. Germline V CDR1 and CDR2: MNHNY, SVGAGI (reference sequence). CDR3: CASSYRDRDYEQYF. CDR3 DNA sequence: TGTGCCAGCAGTTACCGGGACAGAGACTACGAGCAGTACTTC.

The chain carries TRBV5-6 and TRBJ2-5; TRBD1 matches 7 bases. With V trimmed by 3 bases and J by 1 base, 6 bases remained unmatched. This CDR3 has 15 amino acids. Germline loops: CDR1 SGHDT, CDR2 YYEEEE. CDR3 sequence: CASSWGTGVQETQYF. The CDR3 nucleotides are TGTGCCAGCAGCTGGGGAACAGGGGTCCAAGAGACCCAGTACTTC. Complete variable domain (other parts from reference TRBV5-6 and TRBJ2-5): DAGVTQSPTHLIKTRGQQVTLRCSPKSGHDTVSWYQQALGQGPQFIFQYYEEEERQRGNFPDRFSGHQFPNYSSELNVNALLLGDSALYLCASSWGTGVQETQYFGPGTRLLVL.

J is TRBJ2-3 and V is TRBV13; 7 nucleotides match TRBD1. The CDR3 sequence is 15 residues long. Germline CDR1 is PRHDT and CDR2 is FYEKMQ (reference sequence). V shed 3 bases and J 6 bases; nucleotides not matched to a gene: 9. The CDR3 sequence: CASSFQGVVADTQYF. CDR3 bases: TGTGCCAGCAGCTTCCAGGGGGTTGTTGCGGATACGCAGTATTTT.

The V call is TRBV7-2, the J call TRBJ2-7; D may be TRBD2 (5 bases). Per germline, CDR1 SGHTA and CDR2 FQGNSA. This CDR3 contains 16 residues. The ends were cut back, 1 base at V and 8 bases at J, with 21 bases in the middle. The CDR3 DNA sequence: TGTGCCAGCAGCTTAGGATTGGGAGTAGACCTCCCTAAGCAGTACTTC. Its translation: CASSLGLGVDLPKQYF.

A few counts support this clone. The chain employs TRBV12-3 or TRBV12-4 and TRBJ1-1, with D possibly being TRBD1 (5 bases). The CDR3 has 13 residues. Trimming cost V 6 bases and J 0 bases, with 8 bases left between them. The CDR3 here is CASRDTLNTEAFF. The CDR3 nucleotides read TGTGCCAGCAGGGACACCCTGAACACTGAAGCTTTCTTT.

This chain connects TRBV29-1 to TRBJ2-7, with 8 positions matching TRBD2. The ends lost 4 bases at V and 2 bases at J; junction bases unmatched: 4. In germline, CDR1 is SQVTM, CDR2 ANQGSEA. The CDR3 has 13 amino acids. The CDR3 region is CSVARGGAYEQYF. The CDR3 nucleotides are TGCAGCGTTGCCCGGGGGGGCGCCTACGAGCAGTACTTC.

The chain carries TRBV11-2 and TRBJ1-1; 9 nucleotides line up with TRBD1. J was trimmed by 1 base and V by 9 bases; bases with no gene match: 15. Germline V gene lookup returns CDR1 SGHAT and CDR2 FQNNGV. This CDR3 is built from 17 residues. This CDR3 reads CARPPLKVGQGNTEAFF. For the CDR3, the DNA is TGTGCCAGACCTCCTTTGAAAGTGGGACAGGGGAACACTGAAGCTTTCTTT.

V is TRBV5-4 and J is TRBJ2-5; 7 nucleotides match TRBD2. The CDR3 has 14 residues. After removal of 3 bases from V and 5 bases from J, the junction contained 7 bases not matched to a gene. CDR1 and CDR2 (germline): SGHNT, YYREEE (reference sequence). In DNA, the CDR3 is TGTGCCAGCAGCTGGGGGGGGACGGCGGAGACCCAGTACTTC. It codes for CASSWGGTAETQYF.

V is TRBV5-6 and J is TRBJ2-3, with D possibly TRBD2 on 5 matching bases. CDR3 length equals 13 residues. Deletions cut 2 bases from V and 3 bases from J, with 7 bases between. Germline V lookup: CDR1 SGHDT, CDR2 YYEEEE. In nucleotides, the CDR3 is TGTGCCAGCAGCTTTTCGGGGACAGATACGCAGTATTTT. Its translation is CASSFSGTDTQYF.

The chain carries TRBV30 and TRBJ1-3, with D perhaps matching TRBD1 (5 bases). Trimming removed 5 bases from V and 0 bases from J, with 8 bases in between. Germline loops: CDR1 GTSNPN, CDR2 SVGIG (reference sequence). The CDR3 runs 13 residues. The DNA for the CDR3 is TGTGCCTGGGGGGCCAGCTCTGGAAACACCATATATTTT. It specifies CAWGASSGNTIYF.

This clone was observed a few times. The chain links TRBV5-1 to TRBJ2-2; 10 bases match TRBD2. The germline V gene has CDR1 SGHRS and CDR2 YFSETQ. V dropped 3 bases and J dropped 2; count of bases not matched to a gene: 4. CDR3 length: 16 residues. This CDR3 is CASSWGTSANTGELFF. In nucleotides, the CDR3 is TGCGCCAGCAGCTGGGGGACTAGCGCCAACACCGGGGAGCTGTTTTTT.